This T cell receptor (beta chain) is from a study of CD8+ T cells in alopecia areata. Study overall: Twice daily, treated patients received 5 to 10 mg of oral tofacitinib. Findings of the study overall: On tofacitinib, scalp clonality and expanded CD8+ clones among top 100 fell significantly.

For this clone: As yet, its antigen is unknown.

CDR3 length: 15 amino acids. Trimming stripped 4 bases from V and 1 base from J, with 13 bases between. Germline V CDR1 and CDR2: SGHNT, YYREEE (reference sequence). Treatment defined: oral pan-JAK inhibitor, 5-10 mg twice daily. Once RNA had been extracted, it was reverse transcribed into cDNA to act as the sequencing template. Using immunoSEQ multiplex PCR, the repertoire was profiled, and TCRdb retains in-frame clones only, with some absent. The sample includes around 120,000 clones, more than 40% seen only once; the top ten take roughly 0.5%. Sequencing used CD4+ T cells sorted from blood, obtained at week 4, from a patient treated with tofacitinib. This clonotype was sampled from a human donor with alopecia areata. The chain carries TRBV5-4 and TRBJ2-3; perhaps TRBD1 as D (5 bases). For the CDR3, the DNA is TGTGCCAGCAGCCTGGGAAGGGGCCGCACAGATACGCAGTATTTT. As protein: CASSLGRGRTDTQYF.